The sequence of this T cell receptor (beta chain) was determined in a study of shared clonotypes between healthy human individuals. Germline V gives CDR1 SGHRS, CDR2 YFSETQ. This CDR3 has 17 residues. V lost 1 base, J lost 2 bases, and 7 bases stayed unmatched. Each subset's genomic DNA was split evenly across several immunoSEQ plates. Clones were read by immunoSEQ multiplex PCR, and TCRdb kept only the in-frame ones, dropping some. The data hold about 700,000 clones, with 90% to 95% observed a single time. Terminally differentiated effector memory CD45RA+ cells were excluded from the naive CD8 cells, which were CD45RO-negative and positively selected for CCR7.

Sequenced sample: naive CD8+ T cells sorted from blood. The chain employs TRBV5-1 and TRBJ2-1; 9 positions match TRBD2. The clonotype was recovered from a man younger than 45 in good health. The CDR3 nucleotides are TGCGCCAGCAGCTTGCGACTAGCGGAGGGGACCTACAATGAGCAGTTCTTC. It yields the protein CASSLRLAEGTYNEQFF. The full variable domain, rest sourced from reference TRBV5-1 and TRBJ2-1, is KAGVTQTPRYLIKTRGQQVTLSCSPISGHRSVSWYQQTPGQGLQFLFEYFSETQRNKGNFPGRFSGRQFSNSRSEMNVSTLELGDSALYLCASSLRLAEGTYNEQFFGPGTRLTVL.